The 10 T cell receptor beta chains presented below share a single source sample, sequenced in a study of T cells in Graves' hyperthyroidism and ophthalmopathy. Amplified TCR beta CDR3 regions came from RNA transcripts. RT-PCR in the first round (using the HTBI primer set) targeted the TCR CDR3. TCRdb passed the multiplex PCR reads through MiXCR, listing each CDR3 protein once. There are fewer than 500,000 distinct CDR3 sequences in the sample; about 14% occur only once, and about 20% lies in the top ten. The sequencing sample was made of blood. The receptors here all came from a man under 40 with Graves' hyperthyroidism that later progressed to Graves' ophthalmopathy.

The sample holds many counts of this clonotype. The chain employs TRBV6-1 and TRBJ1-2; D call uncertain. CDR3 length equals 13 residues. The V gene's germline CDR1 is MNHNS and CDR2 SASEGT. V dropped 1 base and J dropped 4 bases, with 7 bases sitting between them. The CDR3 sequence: CASSEDGIYGYTF. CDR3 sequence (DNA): TGTGCCAGCAGTGAAGACGGTATCTATGGCTACACCTTC.

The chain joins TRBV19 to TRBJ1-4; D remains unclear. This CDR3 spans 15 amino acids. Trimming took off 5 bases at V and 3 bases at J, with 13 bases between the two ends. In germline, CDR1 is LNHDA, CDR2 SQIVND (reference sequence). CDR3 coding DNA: TGTGCCAGTAGTGCCTCGGGATTGGCTAATGAAAAACTGTTTTTT. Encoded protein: CASSASGLANEKLFF.

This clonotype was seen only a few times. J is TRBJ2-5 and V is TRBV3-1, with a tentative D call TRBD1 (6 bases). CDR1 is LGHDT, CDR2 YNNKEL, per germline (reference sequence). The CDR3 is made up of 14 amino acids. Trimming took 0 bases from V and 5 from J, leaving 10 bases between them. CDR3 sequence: CASSQDGRGETQYF. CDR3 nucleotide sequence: TGTGCCAGCAGCCAAGATGGCAGGGGCGAGACCCAGTACTTC.

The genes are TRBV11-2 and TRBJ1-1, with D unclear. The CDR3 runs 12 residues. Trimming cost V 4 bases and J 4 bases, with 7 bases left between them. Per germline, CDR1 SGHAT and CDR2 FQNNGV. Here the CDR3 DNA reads TGTGCCAGCAGCTGTTGCGGCACTGAAGCTTTCTTT. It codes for CASSCCGTEAFF.

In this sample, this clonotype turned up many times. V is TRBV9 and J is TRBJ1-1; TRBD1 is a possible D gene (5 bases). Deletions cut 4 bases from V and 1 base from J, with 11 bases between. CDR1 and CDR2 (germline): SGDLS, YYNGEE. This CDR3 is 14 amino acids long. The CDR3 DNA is TGTGCCAGCAGCCCGGGGGGATCGAACACTGAAGCTTTCTTT. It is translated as CASSPGGSNTEAFF.

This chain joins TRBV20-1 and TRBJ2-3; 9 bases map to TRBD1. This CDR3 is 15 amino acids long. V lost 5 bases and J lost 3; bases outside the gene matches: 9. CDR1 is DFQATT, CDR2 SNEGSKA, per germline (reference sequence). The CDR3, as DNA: TGCAGTGCTGAACCCCGGGACAGGGTTACAGATACGCAGTATTTT. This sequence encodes CSAEPRDRVTDTQYF.

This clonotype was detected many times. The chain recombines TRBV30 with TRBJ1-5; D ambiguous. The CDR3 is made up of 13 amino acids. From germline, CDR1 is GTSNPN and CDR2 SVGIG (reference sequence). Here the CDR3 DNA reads TGTGCTGCAGGCCCCTCTAGCAATCAGCCCCAGCATTTT. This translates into CAAGPSSNQPQHF.

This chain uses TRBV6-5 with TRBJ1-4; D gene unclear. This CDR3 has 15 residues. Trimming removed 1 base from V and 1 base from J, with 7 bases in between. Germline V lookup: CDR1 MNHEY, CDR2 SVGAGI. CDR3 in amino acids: CASSYLGETNEKLFF. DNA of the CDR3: TGTGCCAGCAGTTACTTGGGAGAAACTAATGAAAAACTGTTTTTT.

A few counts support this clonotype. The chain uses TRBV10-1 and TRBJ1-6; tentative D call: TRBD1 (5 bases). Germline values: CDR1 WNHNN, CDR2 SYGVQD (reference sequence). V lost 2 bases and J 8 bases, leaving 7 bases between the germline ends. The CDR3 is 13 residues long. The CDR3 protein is CASSEDSYSPLHF. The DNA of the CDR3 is TGCGCCAGCAGTGAGGACAGCTATTCACCCCTCCACTTT.

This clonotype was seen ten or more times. The DNA for the CDR3 is TGTGCCAGCAGTTTCGGCAGCCAAGAGACCCAGTACTTC. Translation: CASSFGSQETQYF. The genes are TRBV12-3 or TRBV12-4 and TRBJ2-5; D uncertain. The CDR3 totals 13 residues. V was trimmed by 3 bases and J by 1 base, leaving 6 bases between them.